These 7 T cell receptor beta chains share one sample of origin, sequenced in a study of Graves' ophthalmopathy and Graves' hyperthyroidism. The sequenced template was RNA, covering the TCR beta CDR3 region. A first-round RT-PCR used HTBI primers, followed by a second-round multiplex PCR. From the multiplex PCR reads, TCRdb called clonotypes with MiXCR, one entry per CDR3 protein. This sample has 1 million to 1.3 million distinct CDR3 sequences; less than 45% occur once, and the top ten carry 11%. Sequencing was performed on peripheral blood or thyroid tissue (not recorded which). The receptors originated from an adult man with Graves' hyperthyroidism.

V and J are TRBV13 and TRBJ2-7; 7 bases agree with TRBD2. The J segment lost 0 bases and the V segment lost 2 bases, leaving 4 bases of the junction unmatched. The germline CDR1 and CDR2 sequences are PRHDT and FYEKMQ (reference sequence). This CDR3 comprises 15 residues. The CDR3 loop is CASSLSSGTSYEQYF. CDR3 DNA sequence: TGTGCCAGCAGCTTATCTAGCGGAACCTCCTACGAGCAGTACTTC.

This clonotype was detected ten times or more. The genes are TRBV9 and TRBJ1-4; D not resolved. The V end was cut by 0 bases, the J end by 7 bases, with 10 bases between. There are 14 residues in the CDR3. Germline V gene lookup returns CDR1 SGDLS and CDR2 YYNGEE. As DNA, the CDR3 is TGTGCCAGCAGCGTAGGGGCGATAGGTGAAAAACTGTTTTTT. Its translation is CASSVGAIGEKLFF.

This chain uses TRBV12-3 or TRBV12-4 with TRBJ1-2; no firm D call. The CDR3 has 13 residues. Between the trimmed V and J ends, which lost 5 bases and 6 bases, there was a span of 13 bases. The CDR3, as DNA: TGTGCCAGCAGTCCGGGCGGGTGGGATGGCTACACCTTC. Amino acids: CASSPGGWDGYTF.

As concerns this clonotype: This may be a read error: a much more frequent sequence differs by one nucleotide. The CDR3 here is CASSSWTGNTNYGYTF. CDR3 nucleotide sequence: TGTGCCAGCAGCTCATGGACCGGTAATACTAACTATGGCTACACCTTC. J is TRBJ1-2 and V is TRBV7-2; no firm D call. Germline V gene sequence: CDR1 SGHTA, CDR2 FQGNSA. Deletions cut 4 bases from V and 0 bases from J, with 15 bases between. This CDR3 is built from 16 residues.

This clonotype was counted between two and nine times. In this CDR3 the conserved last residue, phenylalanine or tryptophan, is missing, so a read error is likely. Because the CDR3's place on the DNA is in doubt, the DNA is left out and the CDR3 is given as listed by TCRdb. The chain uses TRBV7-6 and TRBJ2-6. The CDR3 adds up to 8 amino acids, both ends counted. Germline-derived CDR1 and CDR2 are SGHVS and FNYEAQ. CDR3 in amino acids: CASSLVSV.

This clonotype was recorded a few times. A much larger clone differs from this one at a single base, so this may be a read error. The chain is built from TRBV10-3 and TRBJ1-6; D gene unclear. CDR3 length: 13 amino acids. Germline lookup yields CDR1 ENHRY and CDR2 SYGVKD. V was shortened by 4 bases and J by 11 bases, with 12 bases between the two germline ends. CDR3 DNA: TGTGCCATCAGTGCGCCGCCAGATCCACCCCTCCACTTT. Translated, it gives CAISAPPDPPLHF.

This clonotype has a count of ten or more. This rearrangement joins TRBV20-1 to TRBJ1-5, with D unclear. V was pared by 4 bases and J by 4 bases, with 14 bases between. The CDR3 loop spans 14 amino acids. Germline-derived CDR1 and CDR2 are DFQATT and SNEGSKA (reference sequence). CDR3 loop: CSATRTTPNQPQHF. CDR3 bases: TGCAGTGCTACCCGCACGACGCCAAATCAGCCCCAGCATTTT.